The 23 T cell receptor beta chains below all came from one sample that was sequenced in a study of shared clonotypes between healthy human individuals. Sequenced by immunoSEQ multiplex PCR; TCRdb stores in-frame clones only, minus some. The table records approximately 1,000,000 clones, 70% to 85% of them present only once. Material: memory CD4+ T cells from PBMCs. Subset in this sample: CD45RA-negative fraction. The receptors were sampled from a man between 18 and 29 years old in good health. Some clones in this sample may be carry-over from other donors' samples.

V gene TRBV30 combines with J gene TRBJ2-1; D is unresolved. V was shortened by 3 bases and J by 0 bases, with 6 bases between the two germline ends. The CDR3 is 13 residues long. Germline CDR1 is GTSNPN and CDR2 is SVGIG (reference sequence). The CDR3 DNA follows: TGTGCCTGGAGGCGGAGCTCCTACAATGAGCAGTTCTTC. This codes for CAWRRSSYNEQFF.

The chain couples TRBV28 to TRBJ2-3; 8 bases match TRBD1. This CDR3 is 14 amino acids long. Germline V gene lookup returns CDR1 MDHEN and CDR2 SYDVKM. The trim removed 3 bases at V and 2 bases at J, leaving 1 base unmatched. The CDR3 region has the DNA TGTGCCAGCAGTTTGCAGGGGGCCACAGATACGCAGTATTTT. It encodes CASSLQGATDTQYF.

This clone was observed a handful of times. Written as DNA, the CDR3 is TGCAGCGTTGAACGAACGGGACAGCCTTACAATGAGCAGTTCTTC. Translated: CSVERTGQPYNEQFF. The chain uses TRBV29-1 and TRBJ2-1; 7 bases are shared with TRBD1. CDR3 length: 15 residues. J gave up 4 bases and V 2 bases, and 8 bases lay outside the gene matches. Per the germline V gene, CDR1 is SQVTM and CDR2 is ANQGSEA.

This clone was found once. This rearrangement joins TRBV2 to TRBJ2-2; D gene ambiguous. The CDR3 sequence is 16 residues long. CDR1 and CDR2 from the germline V gene are SNHLY and FYNNEI. Trimming pared 7 bases from V and 6 bases from J, leaving 21 bases between. This CDR3 reads CASTSLGRSPAGELFF. The CDR3 DNA reads as TGTGCCAGCACCTCCCTTGGACGCTCCCCAGCCGGGGAGCTGTTTTTT.

This chain connects TRBV11-3 to TRBJ2-7; 8 bases match TRBD1. The CDR3 length is 15 residues. After removal of 1 base from V and 6 bases from J, the junction contained 8 bases not matched to a gene. Germline CDR1 SGHNT, CDR2 YENEEA. CDR3 DNA: TGTGCCAGCAGCTTAGGGAGGACAGGGCCCGCCGAGCAGTACTTC. This gives the protein CASSLGRTGPAEQYF.

The chain carries TRBV11-2 and TRBJ1-6, with D perhaps matching TRBD1 (5 bases). CDR3 size: 15 residues. Deletions cut 5 bases from V and 9 bases from J, with 17 bases between. Germline V gene sequence: CDR1 SGHAT, CDR2 FQNNGV. The CDR3 protein is CASSRDAGRGSPLHF. The CDR3 DNA reads TGTGCCAGCAGCCGGGACGCGGGACGGGGTTCACCCCTCCACTTT. The complete variable domain, with remaining parts taken from reference TRBV11-2 and TRBJ1-6, reads EAGVAQSPRYKIIEKRQSVAFWCNPISGHATLYWYQQILGQGPKLLIQFQNNGVVDDSQLPKDRFSAERLKGVDSTLKIQPAKLEDSAVYLCASSRDAGRGSPLHFGNGTRLTVT.

The chain employs TRBV10-3 and TRBJ1-5; D is perhaps TRBD1 (5 bases). Trimming left V 5 bases short and J 0 bases short, with 14 bases between. This CDR3 contains 16 residues. Germline assignment: CDR1 ENHRY and CDR2 SYGVKD. This CDR3 is CAISSTGGSSNQPQHF. The CDR3 DNA reads TGTGCCATCAGTTCGACCGGGGGGAGTAGCAATCAGCCCCAGCATTTT.

The chain uses TRBV27 and TRBJ2-5, with D maybe TRBD2 (6 bases). CDR3 length: 15 residues. V was trimmed by 5 bases and J by 4 bases, leaving 17 bases between them. Germline V gene lookup returns CDR1 MNHEY and CDR2 SMNVEV (reference sequence). CDR3 nucleotide sequence: TGTGCCAGCAGTCCCCGACGGGGACTCTTAGAGACCCAGTACTTC. Its translation is CASSPRRGLLETQYF.

The rearrangement links TRBV7-6 to TRBJ2-2; TRBD1 matches 8 bases. The length of the CDR3 is 18 residues. The V segment lost 0 bases and the J segment 1 base; nucleotides outside the gene matches: 7. Germline V gene sequence: CDR1 SGHVS, CDR2 FNYEAQ. The CDR3 DNA is TGTGCCAGCAGCTTAGCGATCCCGGGACAGGTGAACACCGGGGAGCTGTTTTTT. Translated: CASSLAIPGQVNTGELFF.

The gene calls are TRBV6-6 and TRBJ2-1; TRBD2 aligns across 8 bases. CDR1 is MNHNY, CDR2 SVGAGI, per germline (reference sequence). The CDR3 has 15 amino acids. The ends lost 11 bases at V and 0 bases at J; junction bases unmatched: 9. CDR3 sequence: CAAGGSGRSYNEQFF. The CDR3 DNA sequence: TGTGCCGCGGGGGGTAGCGGTCGCTCCTACAATGAGCAGTTCTTC.

The gene calls are TRBV4-2 and TRBJ2-7, with D perhaps TRBD2 (6 bases). With 4 bases removed from V and 3 bases from J, the gap between germline ends came to 25 bases. Germline V lookup: CDR1 LGHNA, CDR2 YNFKEQ. The length of the CDR3 is 18 residues. CDR3 DNA: TGTGCCAGCAGCCGTTTTGAGGGATCGGGGGACTTTCTCTACGAGCAGTACTTC. It yields the protein CASSRFEGSGDFLYEQYF.

This chain links TRBV27 with TRBJ2-7; TRBD1 aligns across 9 bases. Unmatched junction bases numbered 5, after V lost 5 bases and J lost 6 bases. Germline V CDR1 and CDR2: MNHEY, SMNVEV (reference sequence). The CDR3 has 13 amino acids. The CDR3 DNA is TGTGCCAGCAGTGCAAACAGGGGGCTCGAGCAGTACTTC. This translates into CASSANRGLEQYF.

The chain recombines TRBV28 with TRBJ1-4; a weak D match, TRBD1 (5 bases). Germline CDR1 MDHEN, CDR2 SYDVKM. The V end was cut by 9 bases, the J end by 0 bases, with 17 bases between. The CDR3 is made up of 16 amino acids. The CDR3 DNA reads TGTGCCAGTGTGGGGGGAGGGAGTGCAACTAATGAAAAACTGTTTTTT. It is translated as CASVGGGSATNEKLFF.

CDR3 DNA sequence: TGTGCCAGCCGCAGCGGGCCCCGGACAGTCGGTTACAATCAGCCCCAGCATTTT. This translates into CASRSGPRTVGYNQPQHF. The chain employs TRBV28 and TRBJ1-5; D might be TRBD1 (6 bases). Germline V CDR1 and CDR2: MDHEN, SYDVKM. V was cut by 8 bases and J by 3 bases, with 26 bases left in between. The CDR3 extends over 18 amino acids.

The chain carries TRBV28 and TRBJ1-4; TRBD1 is a possible D gene (5 bases). From germline, CDR1 is MDHEN and CDR2 SYDVKM. V was pared by 6 bases and J by 8 bases, with 13 bases between. The CDR3 loop spans 13 amino acids. DNA for the CDR3: TGTGCCAGCAGGGTCAGACAGAAGGAAAAACTGTTTTTT. It yields the protein CASRVRQKEKLFF.

The rearrangement joins TRBV7-3 to TRBJ2-2; no clear D gene. There are 13 residues in the CDR3. V was cut by 2 bases and J by 6 bases, with 7 bases left in between. Germline CDR1 SGHTA, CDR2 FQGTGA. CDR3 sequence (DNA): TGTGCCAGCAGCTTACAGTCCCCCGGGGAGCTGTTTTTT. This codes for CASSLQSPGELFF.

This chain joins TRBV4-1 and TRBJ2-3, with 10 positions matching TRBD2. The trim removed 0 bases at V and 0 bases at J, leaving 18 bases unmatched. This CDR3 has 22 amino acids. In germline, CDR1 is MGHRA, CDR2 YSYEKL. The chain's CDR3 is CASSQDMRASGRLTLSTDTQYF. The CDR3 DNA sequence: TGCGCCAGCAGCCAAGATATGCGGGCTAGCGGGAGATTAACTCTTAGCACAGATACGCAGTATTTT.

Comment on this clone: Other nucleotide sequences in the sample specify the same CDR3. The chain has TRBV6-5 and TRBJ1-3, with D unclear. Germline CDR1 reads MNHEY; CDR2 reads SVGAGI. Trimming shortened V by 6 bases and J by 1 base, and 7 bases separated the two germline ends. This CDR3 comprises 13 residues. The CDR3 loop is CASSPRSGNTIYF. The CDR3 bases are TGTGCCAGCAGCCCTAGGTCTGGAAACACCATATATTTT.

Details on this clone: Within the sample, other DNA sequences also encode this same CDR3. V gene TRBV7-2 combines with J gene TRBJ1-2; 8 bases are a match to TRBD1. Trimming cost V 1 base and J 4 bases; bases outside gene matches: 8. The germline CDR1 and CDR2 sequences are SGHTA and FQGNSA. CDR3 length equals 16 residues. The CDR3 region is CASSLGRTGNGYGYTF. The CDR3, as DNA: TGTGCCAGCAGCTTAGGGAGGACAGGGAACGGCTATGGCTACACCTTC. Together with reference TRBV7-2 and TRBJ1-2, the CDR3 gives the full variable domain: GAGVSQSPSNKVTEKGKDVELRCDPISGHTALYWYRQSLGQGLEFLIYFQGNSAPDKSGLPSDRFSAERTGGSVSTLTIQRTQQEDSAVYLCASSLGRTGNGYGYTFGSGTRLTVV.

On this clone itself: The junction and the germline gene differ at one end; a read error may be behind it. Other DNA sequences in the sample encode the same CDR3. The V and J genes are TRBV6-1 and TRBJ1-5; TRBD1 matches 7 bases. CDR1 is MNHNS and CDR2 is SASEGT in the germline V gene. The length of the CDR3 is 15 residues. The CDR3 is CASSEATGSRQPQHF. In nucleotides, the CDR3 is TGCGCCAGCAGTGAAGCGACAGGGTCGCGTCAGCCCCAGCATTTT.

The chain joins TRBV20-1 to TRBJ2-1, with D unresolved. The CDR3 is made up of 10 amino acids. CDR1 and CDR2 (germline): DFQATT, SNEGSKA (reference sequence). The V end lost 3 bases, the J end lost 7 bases, and 4 bases lay between the germline ends. The CDR3 DNA follows: TGCAGTGCTAGTCAGAATGAGCAGTTCTTC. Residues: CSASQNEQFF.

This chain uses TRBV5-1 with TRBJ2-3; D gene ambiguous. Germline-derived CDR1 and CDR2 are SGHRS and YFSETQ. V shed 0 bases and J shed 3 bases, with 8 bases lying between them. There are 14 residues in the CDR3. The CDR3 sequence is CASSLGPQTDTQYF. The CDR3 DNA sequence: TGCGCCAGCAGCTTGGGACCGCAGACAGATACGCAGTATTTT.

The rearrangement links TRBV7-8 to TRBJ2-2; 10 bases line up with TRBD2. The germline CDR1 and CDR2 sequences are SGHVS and FQNEAQ. This CDR3 contains 15 residues. Trimming removed 7 bases from V and 7 bases from J; junction bases left unmatched: 9. The CDR3 DNA is TGTGCCAGCAACCAAATAGCGGGAGGTAACGGGGAGCTGTTTTTT. Translation gives CASNQIAGGNGELFF.